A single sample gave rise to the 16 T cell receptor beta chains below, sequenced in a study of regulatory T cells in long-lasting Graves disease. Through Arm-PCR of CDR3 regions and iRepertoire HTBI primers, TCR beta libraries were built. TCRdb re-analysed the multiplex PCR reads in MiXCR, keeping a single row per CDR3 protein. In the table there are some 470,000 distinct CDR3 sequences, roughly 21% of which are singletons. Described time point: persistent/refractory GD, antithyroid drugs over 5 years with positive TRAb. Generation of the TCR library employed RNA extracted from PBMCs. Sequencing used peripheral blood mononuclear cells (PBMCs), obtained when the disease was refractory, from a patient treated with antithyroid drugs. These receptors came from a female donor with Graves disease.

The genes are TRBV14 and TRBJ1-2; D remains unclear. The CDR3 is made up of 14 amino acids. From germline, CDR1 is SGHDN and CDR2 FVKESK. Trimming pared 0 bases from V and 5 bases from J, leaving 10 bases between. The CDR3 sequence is CASSQDGVSYGYTF. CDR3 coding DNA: TGTGCCAGCAGCCAAGACGGCGTATCGTATGGCTACACCTTC.

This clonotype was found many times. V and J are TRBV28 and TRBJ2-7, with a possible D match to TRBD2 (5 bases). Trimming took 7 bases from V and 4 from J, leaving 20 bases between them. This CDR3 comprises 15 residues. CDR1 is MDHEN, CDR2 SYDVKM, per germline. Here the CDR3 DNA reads TGTGCCAGCACCGAGAGTATGAGGGCCCCGTACGAGCAGTACTTC. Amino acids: CASTESMRAPYEQYF.

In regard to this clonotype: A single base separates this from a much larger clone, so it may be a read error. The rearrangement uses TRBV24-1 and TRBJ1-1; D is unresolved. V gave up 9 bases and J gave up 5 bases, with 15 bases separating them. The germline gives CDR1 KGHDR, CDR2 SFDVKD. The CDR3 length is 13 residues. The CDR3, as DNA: TGTGCCACCGGCCGGGCCTCGGGGACTGAAGCTTTCTTT. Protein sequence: CATGRASGTEAFF.

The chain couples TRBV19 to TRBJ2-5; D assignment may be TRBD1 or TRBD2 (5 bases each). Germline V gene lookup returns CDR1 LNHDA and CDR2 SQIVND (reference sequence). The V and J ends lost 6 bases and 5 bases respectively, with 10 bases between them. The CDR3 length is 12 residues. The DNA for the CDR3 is TGTGCCAGTAGGGACGGGGCGGAGACCCAGTACTTC. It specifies CASRDGAETQYF.

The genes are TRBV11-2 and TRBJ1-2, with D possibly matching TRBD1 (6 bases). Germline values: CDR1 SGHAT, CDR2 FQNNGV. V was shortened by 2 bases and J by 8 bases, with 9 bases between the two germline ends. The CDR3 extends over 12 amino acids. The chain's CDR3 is CASSLYREGYTF. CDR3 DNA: TGTGCCAGCAGCTTATACAGGGAAGGCTACACCTTC.

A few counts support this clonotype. CDR3 sequence: CASSNLSSGANVLTF. CDR3 sequence (DNA): TGTGCCAGCAGCAACCTTAGCTCTGGGGCCAACGTCCTGACTTTC. The chain links TRBV12-3 or TRBV12-4 to TRBJ2-6; D not certain. The CDR3 runs 15 residues. V was pared by 6 bases and J by 0 bases, with 9 bases between.

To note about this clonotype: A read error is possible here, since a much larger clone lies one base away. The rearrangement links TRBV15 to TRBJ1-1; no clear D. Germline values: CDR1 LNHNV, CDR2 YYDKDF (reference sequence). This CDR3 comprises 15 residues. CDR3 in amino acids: CATGSLSAGNTEAFF. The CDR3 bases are TGTGCCACCGGCAGCCTTTCAGCAGGCAACACTGAAGCTTTCTTT.

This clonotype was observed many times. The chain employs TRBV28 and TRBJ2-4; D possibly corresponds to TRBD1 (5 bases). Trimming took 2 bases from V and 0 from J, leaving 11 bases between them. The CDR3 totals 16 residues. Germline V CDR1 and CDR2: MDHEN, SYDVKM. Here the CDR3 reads CASSLMTEEAKNIQYF. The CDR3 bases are TGTGCCAGCAGTTTAATGACAGAAGAAGCCAAAAACATTCAGTACTTC.

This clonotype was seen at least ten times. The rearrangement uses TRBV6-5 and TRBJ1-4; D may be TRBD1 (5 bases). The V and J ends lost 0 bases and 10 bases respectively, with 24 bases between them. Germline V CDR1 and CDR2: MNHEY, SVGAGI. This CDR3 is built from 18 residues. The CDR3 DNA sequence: TGTGCCAGCAGTTACTCGAGGGAGGGGACGCCAAAGTTTGGAAAACTGTTTTTT. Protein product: CASSYSREGTPKFGKLFF.

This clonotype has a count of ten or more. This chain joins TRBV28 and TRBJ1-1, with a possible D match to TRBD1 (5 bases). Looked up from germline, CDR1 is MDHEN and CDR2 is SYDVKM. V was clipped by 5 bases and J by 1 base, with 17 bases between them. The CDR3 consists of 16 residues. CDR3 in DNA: TGTGCCAGCAGTGAGGTTTCCTTCACAGGGAACACTGAAGCTTTCTTT. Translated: CASSEVSFTGNTEAFF.

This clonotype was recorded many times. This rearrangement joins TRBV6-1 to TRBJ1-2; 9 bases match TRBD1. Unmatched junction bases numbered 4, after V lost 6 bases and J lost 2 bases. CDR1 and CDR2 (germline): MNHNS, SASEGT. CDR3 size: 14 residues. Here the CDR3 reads CASSRGQGNYGYTF. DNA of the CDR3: TGTGCCAGCAGCCGCGGACAGGGGAACTATGGCTACACCTTC.

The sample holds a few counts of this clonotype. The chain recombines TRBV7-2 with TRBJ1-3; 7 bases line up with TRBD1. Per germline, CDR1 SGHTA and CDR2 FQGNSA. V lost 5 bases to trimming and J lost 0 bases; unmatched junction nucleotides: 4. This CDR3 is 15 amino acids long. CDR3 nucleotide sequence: TGTGCCAGCAGCCAACAGGGGACCTCTGGAAACACCATATATTTT. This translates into CASSQQGTSGNTIYF. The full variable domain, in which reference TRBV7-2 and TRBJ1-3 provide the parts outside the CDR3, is GAGVSQSPSNKVTEKGKDVELRCDPISGHTALYWYRQSLGQGLEFLIYFQGNSAPDKSGLPSDRFSAERTGGSVSTLTIQRTQQEDSAVYLCASSQQGTSGNTIYFGEGSWLTVV.

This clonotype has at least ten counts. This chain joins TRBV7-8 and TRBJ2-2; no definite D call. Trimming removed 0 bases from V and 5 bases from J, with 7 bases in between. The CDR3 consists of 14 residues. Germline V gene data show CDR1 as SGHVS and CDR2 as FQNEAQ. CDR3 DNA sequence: TGTGCCAGCAGCTTAGCGACGGTAACCGGGGAGCTGTTTTTT. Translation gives CASSLATVTGELFF.

The CDR3 nucleotides are TGTGCCAGTAGTACGACTCACACCGGGGAGCTGTTTTTT. This translates into CASSTTHTGELFF. The chain joins TRBV19 to TRBJ2-2, with D hard to call. V lost 4 bases to trimming and J lost 3 bases, with 6 bases between them. The germline CDR1 and CDR2 sequences are LNHDA and SQIVND (reference sequence). The CDR3 is 13 amino acids.

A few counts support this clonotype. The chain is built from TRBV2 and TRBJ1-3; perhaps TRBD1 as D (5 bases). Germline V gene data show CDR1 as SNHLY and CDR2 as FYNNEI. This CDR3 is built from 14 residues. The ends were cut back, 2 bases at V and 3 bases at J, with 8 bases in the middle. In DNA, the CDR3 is TGTGCCAGCAGTGAACAGGGAGTTGGAAACACCATATATTTT. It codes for CASSEQGVGNTIYF.

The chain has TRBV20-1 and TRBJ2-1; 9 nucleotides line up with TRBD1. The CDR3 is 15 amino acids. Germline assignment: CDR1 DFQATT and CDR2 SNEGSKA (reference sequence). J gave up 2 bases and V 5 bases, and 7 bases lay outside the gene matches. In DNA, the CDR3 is TGCAGTGCTCCCCCCCGGGACAGGGCCTACAATGAGCAGTTCTTC. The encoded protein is CSAPPRDRAYNEQFF.